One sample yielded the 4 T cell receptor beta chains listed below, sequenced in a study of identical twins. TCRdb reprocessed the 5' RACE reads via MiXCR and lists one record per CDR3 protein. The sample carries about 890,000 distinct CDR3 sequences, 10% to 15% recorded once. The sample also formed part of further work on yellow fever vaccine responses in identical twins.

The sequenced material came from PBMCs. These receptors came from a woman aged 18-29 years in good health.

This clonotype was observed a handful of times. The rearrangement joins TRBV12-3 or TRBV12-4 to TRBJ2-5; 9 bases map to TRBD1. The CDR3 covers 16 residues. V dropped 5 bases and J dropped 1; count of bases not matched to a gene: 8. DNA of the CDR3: TGTGCCAGCAGTGCCGGACAGGGGACAACCCAAGAGACCCAGTACTTC. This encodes CASSAGQGTTQETQYF.

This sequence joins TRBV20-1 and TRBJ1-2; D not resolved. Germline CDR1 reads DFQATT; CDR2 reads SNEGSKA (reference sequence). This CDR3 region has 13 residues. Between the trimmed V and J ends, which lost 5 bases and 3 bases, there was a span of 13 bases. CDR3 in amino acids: CSAERKVDYGYTF. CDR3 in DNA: TGCAGTGCTGAGAGAAAGGTGGACTATGGCTACACCTTC.

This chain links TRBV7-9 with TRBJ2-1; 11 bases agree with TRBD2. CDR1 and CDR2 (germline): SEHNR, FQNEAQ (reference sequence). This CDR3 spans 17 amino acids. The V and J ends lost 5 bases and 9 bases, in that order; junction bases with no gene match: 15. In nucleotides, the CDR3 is TGTGCCAGCAGCGACCATTCCCTAGCGGGGGGCCATAGTGAGCAGTTCTTC. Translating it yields CASSDHSLAGGHSEQFF.

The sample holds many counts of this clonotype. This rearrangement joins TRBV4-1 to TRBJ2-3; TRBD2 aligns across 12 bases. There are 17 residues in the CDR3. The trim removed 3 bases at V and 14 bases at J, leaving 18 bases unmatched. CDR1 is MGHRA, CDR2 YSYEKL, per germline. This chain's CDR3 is CASSQGQTSGRTPRWYF. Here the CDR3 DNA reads TGCGCCAGCAGCCAGGGCCAAACTAGCGGGAGGACCCCACGGTGGTATTTT.